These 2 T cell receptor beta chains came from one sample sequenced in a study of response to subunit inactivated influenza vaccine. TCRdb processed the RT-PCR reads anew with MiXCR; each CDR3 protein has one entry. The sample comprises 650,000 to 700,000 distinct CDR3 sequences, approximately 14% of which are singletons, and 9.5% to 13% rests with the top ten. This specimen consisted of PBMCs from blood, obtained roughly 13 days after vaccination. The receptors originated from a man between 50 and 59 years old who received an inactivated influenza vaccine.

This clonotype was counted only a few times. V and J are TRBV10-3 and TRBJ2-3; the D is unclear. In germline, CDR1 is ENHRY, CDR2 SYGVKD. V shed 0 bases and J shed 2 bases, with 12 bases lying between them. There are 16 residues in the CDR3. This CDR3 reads CAISESLGGFTDTQYF. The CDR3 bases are TGTGCCATCAGTGAGTCGCTCGGCGGTTTCACAGATACGCAGTATTTT.

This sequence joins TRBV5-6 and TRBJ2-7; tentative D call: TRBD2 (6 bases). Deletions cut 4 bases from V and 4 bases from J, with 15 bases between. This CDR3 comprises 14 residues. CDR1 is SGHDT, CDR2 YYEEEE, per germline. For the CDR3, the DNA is TGTGCCAGCAGCCCGGGACTGGGGCCTTACGAGCAGTACTTC. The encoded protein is CASSPGLGPYEQYF.